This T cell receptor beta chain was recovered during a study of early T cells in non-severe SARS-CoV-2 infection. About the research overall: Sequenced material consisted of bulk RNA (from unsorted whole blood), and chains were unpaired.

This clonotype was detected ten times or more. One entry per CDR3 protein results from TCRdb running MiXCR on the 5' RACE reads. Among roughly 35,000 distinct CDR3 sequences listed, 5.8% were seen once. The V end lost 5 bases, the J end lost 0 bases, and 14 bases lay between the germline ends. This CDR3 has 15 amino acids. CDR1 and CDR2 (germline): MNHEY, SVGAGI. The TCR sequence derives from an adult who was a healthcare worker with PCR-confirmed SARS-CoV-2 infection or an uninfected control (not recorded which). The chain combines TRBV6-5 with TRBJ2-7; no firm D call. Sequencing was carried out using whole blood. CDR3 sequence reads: CASSRASVSSYEQYF. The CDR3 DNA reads TGTGCCAGCAGTCGCGCAAGCGTCAGCTCCTACGAGCAGTACTTC.